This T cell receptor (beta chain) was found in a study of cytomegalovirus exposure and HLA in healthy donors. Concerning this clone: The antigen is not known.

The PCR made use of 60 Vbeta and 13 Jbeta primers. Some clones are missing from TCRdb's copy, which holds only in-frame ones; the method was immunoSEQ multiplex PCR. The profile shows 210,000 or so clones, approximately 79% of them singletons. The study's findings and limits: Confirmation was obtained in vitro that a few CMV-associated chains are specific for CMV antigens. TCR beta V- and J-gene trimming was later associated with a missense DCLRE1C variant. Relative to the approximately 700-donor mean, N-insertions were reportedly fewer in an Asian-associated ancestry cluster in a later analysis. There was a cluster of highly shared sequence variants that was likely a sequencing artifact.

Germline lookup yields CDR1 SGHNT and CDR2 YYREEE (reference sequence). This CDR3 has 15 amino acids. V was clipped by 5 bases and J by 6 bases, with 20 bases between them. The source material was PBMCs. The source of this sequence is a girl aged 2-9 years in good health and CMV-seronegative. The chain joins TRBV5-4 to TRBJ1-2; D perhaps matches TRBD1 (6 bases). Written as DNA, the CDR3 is TGTGCCAGCAGTCAAGACAGGAACCGGGCCAATGGCTACACCTTC. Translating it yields CASSQDRNRANGYTF. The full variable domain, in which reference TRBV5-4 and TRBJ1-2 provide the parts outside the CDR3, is ETGVTQSPTHLIKTRGQQVTLRCSSQSGHNTVSWYQQALGQGPQFIFQYYREEENGRGNFPPRFSGLQFPNYSSELNVNALELDDSALYLCASSQDRNRANGYTFGSGTRLTVV.